This TCR beta chain emerged from a study of shared clonotypes between healthy human individuals. Study summary: The study used three CD4 naive, three CD4 memory, two CD8 naive and one CD8 memory plate per donor.

CD45RO negativity and positive selection for CCR7 defined naive CD8 cells, a population that excluded terminally differentiated effector memory CD45RA+ cells. This CDR3 contains 18 residues. CDR1 SGHTA and CDR2 FQGTGA come from the germline V gene. V lost 5 bases and J lost 2; bases outside the gene matches: 14. TCRdb's table, derived via immunoSEQ multiplex PCR, lists solely in-frame clones and lacks some. The sample lists approximately 2,200,000 clones; about 92% were seen once. Findings and limits, study-wide: The researchers took only blood, and tissue repertoires probably look different. Naive subsets usually exceeded memory subsets in estimated richness. An effect of sequencing depth on clonotype sharing among donors was expected.

Points on this clone: Its antigen is unidentified.

This sequence was found in a man younger than 30 in good health. Some clones in this sample may be carry-over from other donors' samples. The sequenced sample was naive CD8+ T cells from PBMCs. The gene calls are TRBV7-3 and TRBJ2-2; 7 bases align to TRBD2. The CDR3 DNA reads TGTGCCAGCAGCCCAGGAGTTTTAGGGACTACCAACACCGGGGAGCTGTTTTTT. Its translation is CASSPGVLGTTNTGELFF. Together with reference TRBV7-3 and TRBJ2-2, the CDR3 gives the full variable domain: GAGVSQTPSNKVTEKGKYVELRCDPISGHTALYWYRQSLGQGPEFLIYFQGTGAADDSGLPNDRFFAVRPEGSVSTLKIQRTERGDSAVYLCASSPGVLGTTNTGELFFGEGSRLTVL.